A selection of T cell receptor beta chains follows, all from one sample in a study of blood T cell repertoires in COVID-19. Measured with immunoSEQ multiplex PCR; TCRdb has only the in-frame clones, and not every one. The sample holds 250,000 or so clones, approximately 88% seen once. The sample was PBMCs or T cells enriched from blood (not recorded which). The receptors derive from a woman aged 35 to 49 who had been exposed to COVID-19. CDR3s include the opening cysteine and the closing phenylalanine or tryptophan. Each record gives: D gene, V gene, clone size, J gene, CDR3 DNA, CDR3 protein. A D gene is named only where the DNA matches it firmly. Expanded clones get a size class; other rows say once, few or many, or leave the size out.

D: .
V: TRBV5-1
size: .
J: TRBJ2-3
DNA: TGCGCCAGCAGCTTGGCCCCAGGGTTGACAGATACGCAGTATTTT
CDR3: CASSLAPGLTDTQYF

D: .
V: TRBV9
size: .
J: TRBJ1-6
DNA: TGTGCCAGCAGCGTAGGAAGGAGCTCCTATAATTCACCCCTCCACTTT
CDR3: CASSVGRSSYNSPLHF

D: .
V: TRBV5-8
size: .
J: TRBJ1-5
DNA: TGTGCCAGCAGCTTACGCCGGGAACAGCCCCAGCATTTT
CDR3: CASSLRREQPQHF

D: TRBD1
V: TRBV7-3
size: .
J: TRBJ2-5
DNA: TGTGCCAGCAGCTTAAGGGGCGGGACAGGCATTCAAGAGACCCAGTACTTC
CDR3: CASSLRGGTGIQETQYF

D: .
V: TRBV24-1
size: .
J: TRBJ2-3
DNA: TGTGCCACCAGTGATTCCCCGGGACAACCCGGTACGCAGTATTTT
CDR3: CATSDSPGQPGTQYF

D: .
V: TRBV5-1
size: .
J: TRBJ1-2
DNA: TGTGCCAGCAGCTTGGGGGTGTTGGAGGCACATGGCTACACCTTC
CDR3: CASSLGVLEAHGYTF

D: .
V: TRBV10-3
size: .
J: TRBJ2-1
DNA: TGTGCCATCACTGACGTTTTTGGGGGACAAGAGGGTGAGCAGTTCTTC
CDR3: CAITDVFGGQEGEQFF

D: TRBD1
V: TRBV27
size: .
J: TRBJ1-6
DNA: TGTGCCAGCAGACCGACCGACAGGGGGGATAATTCACCCCTCCACTTT
CDR3: CASRPTDRGDNSPLHF

D: .
V: TRBV29-1
size: .
J: TRBJ2-2
DNA: TGCAGCGGTAGCGTAACCGGGGAGCTGTTTTTT
CDR3: CSGSVTGELFF

D: .
V: TRBV6-5
size: once
J: TRBJ2-1
DNA: TGTGCCAGCAGACCCATCAAAGGGGCCTACAATGAGCAGTTCTTC
CDR3: CASRPIKGAYNEQFF

D: TRBD2
V: TRBV10-2
size: .
J: TRBJ2-1
DNA: TGCGCCAGCAGTGAGTCTGGCGGGAGCTGGTACAATGAGCAGTTCTTC
CDR3: CASSESGGSWYNEQFF

D: .
V: TRBV9
size: .
J: TRBJ1-2
DNA: TGTGCCAGCAGCGTAGTTGGGGGGAATGGCTACACCTTC
CDR3: CASSVVGGNGYTF

D: .
V: TRBV19
size: .
J: TRBJ1-3
DNA: TGTGCCAGTACCGTGACGGGGGGTAGGGACACCATATATTTT
CDR3: CASTVTGGRDTIYF

D: .
V: TRBV6-2/TRBV6-3
size: few
J: TRBJ2-3
DNA: TGTGCCAGCAGTCCCGAGGGCCGCAGGAGCACAGATACGCAGTATTTT
CDR3: CASSPEGRRSTDTQYF

D: TRBD1
V: TRBV11-2
size: .
J: TRBJ2-1
DNA: TGTGCCAGCGGGGGAGAAGGGGGCCCACCGGATGAGCAGTTCTTC
CDR3: CASGGEGGPPDEQFF

D: .
V: TRBV18
size: .
J: TRBJ1-1
DNA: TGTGCCAGCTCACCAGACTGGGGGGGAGACACTGAAGCTTTCTTT
CDR3: CASSPDWGGDTEAFF

D: .
V: TRBV9
size: .
J: TRBJ1-1
DNA: TGTGCCAGCAGCCTGGGGGGTGTGGACACTGAAGCTTTCTTT
CDR3: CASSLGGVDTEAFF

D: .
V: TRBV5-4
size: .
J: TRBJ1-2
DNA: TGTGCCAGCAGCGAGGACAGCAACTATGGCTACACCTTC
CDR3: CASSEDSNYGYTF

D: TRBD2
V: TRBV7-7
size: few
J: TRBJ2-2
DNA: TGTGCTAGCAGCCGAGCCCCGGGACTAGCGGGAGCCAAGACCGGGGAGCTGTTTTTT
CDR3: CASSRAPGLAGAKTGELFF

D: .
V: TRBV20-1
size: few
J: TRBJ1-6
DNA: TGCAGTGCTAGTAGGGGACAACGGAATTCACCCCTCCACTTT
CDR3: CSASRGQRNSPLHF

D: TRBD2
V: TRBV5-1
size: .
J: TRBJ2-5
DNA: TGCGCCAGCAGCCCTAGCGGGGAAGAGACCCAGTACTTC
CDR3: CASSPSGEETQYF

D: TRBD2
V: TRBV10-3
size: .
J: TRBJ2-1
DNA: TGTGCCATCAGTGACTTCTCTAGCGGGAGGGATAATGAGCAGTTCTTC
CDR3: CAISDFSSGRDNEQFF

D: .
V: TRBV20-1
size: .
J: TRBJ1-1
DNA: TGCAGTGCTAGTGAGGGCAGCAACACTGAAGCTTTCTTT
CDR3: CSASEGSNTEAFF

D: .
V: TRBV5-4
size: few
J: TRBJ2-2
DNA: TGTGCCAGCAGCTTGCGAAACAGAGAAAACACCGGGGAGCTGTTTTTT
CDR3: CASSLRNRENTGELFF

D: .
V: TRBV9
size: .
J: TRBJ1-4
DNA: TGTGCCAGCAGCGGAACCGAACGGGTCAGTAGTAATGAAAAACTGTTTTTT
CDR3: CASSGTERVSSNEKLFF

D: TRBD1
V: TRBV14
size: .
J: TRBJ1-5
DNA: TGTGCCAGCAGCCACGAATTCAGGGGGCTTCGGAATCAGCCCCAGCATTTT
CDR3: CASSHEFRGLRNQPQHF

D: TRBD2
V: TRBV18
size: .
J: TRBJ2-1
DNA: TGTGCCAGCTCACCATCGGCGGGAGAGGATGAGCAGTTCTTC
CDR3: CASSPSAGEDEQFF

D: TRBD1
V: TRBV2
size: .
J: TRBJ2-5
DNA: TGTGCCAGCAGTCCATCCGGGACAGAAGGAGAGACCCAGTACTTC
CDR3: CASSPSGTEGETQYF

D: .
V: TRBV11-2
size: .
J: TRBJ1-3
DNA: TGTGCCAGCAGCCCTACAGCACAACGGAACACCATATATTTT
CDR3: CASSPTAQRNTIYF

D: TRBD1
V: TRBV13
size: .
J: TRBJ2-1
DNA: TGTGCCAGCAGTCCCACGGGACAGTTCAACAATGAGCAGTTCTTC
CDR3: CASSPTGQFNNEQFF

D: .
V: TRBV7-8
size: .
J: TRBJ1-1
DNA: TGTGCCAGCAGCTTTAAGGGAGGCACTGAAGCTTTCTTT
CDR3: CASSFKGGTEAFF

D: TRBD1
V: TRBV29-1
size: .
J: TRBJ1-2
DNA: TGCAGCGCTGGCGGGACAGGGGGTAGCTATGGCTACACCTTC
CDR3: CSAGGTGGSYGYTF

D: .
V: TRBV19
size: .
J: TRBJ2-1
DNA: TGTGCCAGTAGGGGGACCGGGACTCATATTAAAAATGAGCAGTTCTTC
CDR3: CASRGTGTHIKNEQFF

D: .
V: TRBV5-1
size: .
J: TRBJ2-5
DNA: TGCGCCAGCAGCTTGGGTCTGAGGGGGCAAGAGACCCAGTACTTC
CDR3: CASSLGLRGQETQYF

D: TRBD1
V: TRBV2
size: few
J: TRBJ2-1
DNA: TGTGCCAGCAGTCGAATTGTGGACAGGGGGGATGAGCAGTTCTTC
CDR3: CASSRIVDRGDEQFF

D: .
V: TRBV2
size: .
J: TRBJ2-2
DNA: TGTGCCAGCAGTGTACGGCAGGGAGGTGGCACCGGGGAGCTGTTTTTT
CDR3: CASSVRQGGGTGELFF

D: TRBD1
V: TRBV10-3
size: .
J: TRBJ1-2
DNA: TGTGCCATCAGTGAGTCGGGACAGATCTATGGCTACACCTTC
CDR3: CAISESGQIYGYTF

D: .
V: TRBV28
size: .
J: TRBJ1-2
DNA: TGTGCCAGCAGTTTTGGTATCTTGGACACATCAACTTATGGCTACACCTTC
CDR3: CASSFGILDTSTYGYTF

D: .
V: TRBV10-3
size: .
J: TRBJ1-4
DNA: TGTGCCATCAGTGACGGGGGAGGTCCTAATGAAAAACTGTTTTTT
CDR3: CAISDGGGPNEKLFF

D: .
V: TRBV27
size: .
J: TRBJ1-3
DNA: TGTGCCAGCAGTTTTTCGTCGTCGTTGAACACCATATATTTT
CDR3: CASSFSSSLNTIYF

D: .
V: TRBV28
size: .
J: TRBJ1-6
DNA: TGTGCCAGCAGTTTAGGGGCTTTAGATTCACCCCTCCACTTT
CDR3: CASSLGALDSPLHF

D: .
V: TRBV7-9
size: .
J: TRBJ2-1
DNA: TGTGCCAGCAATAAGGGACTCTACAATGAGCAGTTCTTC
CDR3: CASNKGLYNEQFF

D: .
V: TRBV18
size: .
J: TRBJ2-5
DNA: TGTGCCAGCTCACCAGGGGCAGGACGGGAGACCCAGTACTTC
CDR3: CASSPGAGRETQYF

D: TRBD1
V: TRBV18
size: .
J: TRBJ1-2
DNA: TGTGCCAGCGGACAGGACTTGTATGGCTACACCTTC
CDR3: CASGQDLYGYTF

D: .
V: TRBV24-1
size: .
J: TRBJ1-4
DNA: TGTGCCACCGGGGAACAGGGTAGTGAAAAACTGTTTTTT
CDR3: CATGEQGSEKLFF

D: .
V: TRBV18
size: .
J: TRBJ1-1
DNA: TGTGCCAGCTCAATCGGGGTCCGGGATGAAGCTTTCTTT
CDR3: CASSIGVRDEAFF

D: TRBD2
V: TRBV7-9
size: once
J: TRBJ2-1
DNA: TGTGCCAGCAGCTTTGACGGGAGGGCCAGTGAGCAGTTCTTC
CDR3: CASSFDGRASEQFF

D: .
V: TRBV2
size: .
J: TRBJ1-2
DNA: TGTGCCAGCAGTGAAGACATTAACTATGGCTACACCTTC
CDR3: CASSEDINYGYTF

D: .
V: TRBV19
size: .
J: TRBJ1-1
DNA: TGTGCCAGTAGGACCGTGGAGGGAAAGGACACTGAAGCTTTCTTT
CDR3: CASRTVEGKDTEAFF

D: TRBD2
V: TRBV9
size: .
J: TRBJ2-1
DNA: TGTGCCAGCAGCCCGGGACTAGCGGGGGGCCTTTACAATGAGCAGTTCTTC
CDR3: CASSPGLAGGLYNEQFF

D: TRBD1
V: TRBV11-3
size: once
J: TRBJ2-3
DNA: TGTGCCAGCAGCTTTGGACAGGGTGACACAGATACGCAGTATTTT
CDR3: CASSFGQGDTDTQYF

D: .
V: TRBV11-2
size: .
J: TRBJ1-2
DNA: TGTGCCAGCAGCGTAAACGGACACACCGCCACCCATGGCTACACCTTC
CDR3: CASSVNGHTATHGYTF

D: .
V: TRBV5-1
size: .
J: TRBJ1-5
DNA: TGCGCCAGCAGCCCCTCTGACGGGGTGGGTCAGCCCCAGCATTTT
CDR3: CASSPSDGVGQPQHF

D: .
V: TRBV4-1
size: .
J: TRBJ1-1
DNA: TGCGCCAGCAGCCAAATACAGGGAACTGAAGCTTTCTTT
CDR3: CASSQIQGTEAFF

D: .
V: TRBV7-2
size: .
J: TRBJ2-5
DNA: TGTGCCAGCAGCTTAACGGGGTCCGAGACCCAGTACTTC
CDR3: CASSLTGSETQYF